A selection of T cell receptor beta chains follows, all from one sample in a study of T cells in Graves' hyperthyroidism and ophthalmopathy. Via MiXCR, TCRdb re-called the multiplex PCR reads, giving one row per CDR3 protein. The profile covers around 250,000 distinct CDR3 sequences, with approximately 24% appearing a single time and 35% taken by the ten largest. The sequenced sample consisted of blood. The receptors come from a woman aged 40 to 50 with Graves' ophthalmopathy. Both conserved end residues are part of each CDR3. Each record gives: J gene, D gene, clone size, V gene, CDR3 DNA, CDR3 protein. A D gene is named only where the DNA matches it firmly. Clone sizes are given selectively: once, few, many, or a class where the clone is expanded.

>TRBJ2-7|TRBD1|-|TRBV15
TGTGCCACCAGCATAGGACAGGGGCCCTACGAGCAGTACTTC
CATSIGQGPYEQYF
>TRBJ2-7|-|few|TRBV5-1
TGCGCCAGCAGCTTGCAGGACTCCTACGAGCAGTACTTC
CASSLQDSYEQYF
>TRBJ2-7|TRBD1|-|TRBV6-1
TGTGCCAGCAGTGGCCGGAATACCGGGACAGGGGCCTACGAGCAGTACTTC
CASSGRNTGTGAYEQYF
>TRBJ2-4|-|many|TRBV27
TGTGCCAGCAGTTCAACGACTGGCGCCAAAAACATTCAGTACTTC
CASSSTTGAKNIQYF
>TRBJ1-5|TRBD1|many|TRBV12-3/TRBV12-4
TGTGCCAGCAGTTCCTCATGGGGTGACAGGGGGCGGAATCAGCCCCAGCATTTT
CASSSSWGDRGRNQPQHF
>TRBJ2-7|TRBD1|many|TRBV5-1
TGCGCCAGCAGCTTGGCAGGTGACAGGGGCCACGAGCAGTACTTC
CASSLAGDRGHEQYF
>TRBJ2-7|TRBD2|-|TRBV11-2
TGTGCCAGCAGATCGCTAGCGGGAGGGCCCTACGAGCAGTACTTC
CASRSLAGGPYEQYF
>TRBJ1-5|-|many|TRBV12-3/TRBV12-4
TGTGCCAGCAGTTTAAAGGGAGGCCAGCCCCAGCATTTT
CASSLKGGQPQHF
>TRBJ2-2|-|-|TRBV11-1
TGTGCCAGCAGCCAAGGGGGGACTAATTCGGTCACCGGGGAGCTGTTTTTT
CASSQGGTNSVTGELFF
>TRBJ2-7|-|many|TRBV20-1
TGCAGTGCTAGAGGGTCCGCGGGACACAACTACGAGCAGTACTTC
CSARGSAGHNYEQYF
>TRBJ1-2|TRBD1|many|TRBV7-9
TGTGCCAGCAGCATGGACAGGGGAAATGGCTACACCTTC
CASSMDRGNGYTF
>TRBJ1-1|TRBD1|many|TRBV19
TGTGCCAGTAGTCTTCGAGGGGGACAGGGGCCCTCTGAAGCTTTCTTT
CASSLRGGQGPSEAFF
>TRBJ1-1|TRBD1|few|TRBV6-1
TGTGCCAGCGTCAGGACAGGGGGTGTCACTGAAGCTTTCTTT
CASVRTGGVTEAFF
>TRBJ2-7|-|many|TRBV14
TGTGCCAGCAGCCCGCCCCGGAAGACCCACGAGCAGTACTTC
CASSPPRKTHEQYF
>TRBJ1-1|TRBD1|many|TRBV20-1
TGCAGTGCTATAGGACAGGGGGCCTCGGGGACTGAAGCTTTCTTT
CSAIGQGASGTEAFF
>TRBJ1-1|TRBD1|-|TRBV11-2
TGTGCCAGCAGCCCCGCGACAGGGAGGACTGAAGCTTACTTT
CASSPATGRTEAYF
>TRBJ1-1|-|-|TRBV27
TGTGCCAGCAGTTATGGACGGTCATTGAACACTGAAGCTTTCTTT
CASSYGRSLNTEAFF
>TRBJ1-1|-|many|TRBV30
TGTGCCTGGAGTTTCCACAACACTGAAGCTTTCTTT
CAWSFHNTEAFF
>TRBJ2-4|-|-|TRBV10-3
TGTGCCATCAGTGATATCGGCATTCAGTACTTC
CAISDIGIQYF
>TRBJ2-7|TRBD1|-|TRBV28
TGTGCCAGCAGTTATACAGGGGGCCGCGAGCAGTACTTC
CASSYTGGREQYF
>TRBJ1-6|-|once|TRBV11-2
TGTGCCAGCAGCTTAGCATCGGGTTTCTATAATTCACCCCTCCACTTT
CASSLASGFYNSPLHF
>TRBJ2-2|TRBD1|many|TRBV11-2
TGTGCCAGCAGCAAAGGACAGGGTGAGGGCACCGGGGAGCTGTTTTTT
CASSKGQGEGTGELFF
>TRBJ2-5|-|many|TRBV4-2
TGTGCCAGCAGCCAAGATTGGGGTGCAGAGACCCAGTACTTC
CASSQDWGAETQYF
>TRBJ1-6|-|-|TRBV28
TGTGCCAGCAGTTTTCAGGGATTCGGTTCACCCCTCCACTTT
CASSFQGFGSPLHF
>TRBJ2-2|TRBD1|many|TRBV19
TGTGCCAGTAGTCCCGGGGACAGGGTCGGGGAGCTGTTTTTT
CASSPGDRVGELFF
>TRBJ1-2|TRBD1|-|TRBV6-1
TGTGCCAGCAGAACCGGGACAGGGGAAAATGGCTACACCTTC
CASRTGTGENGYTF
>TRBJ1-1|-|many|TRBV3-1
TGTGCCAGCAGCCTTTACGGGACGGGGAACACTGAAGCTTTCTTT
CASSLYGTGNTEAFF
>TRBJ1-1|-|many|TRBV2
TGTGCCACAGGTCAGCCCCTGAACACTGAAGCTTTCTTT
CATGQPLNTEAFF
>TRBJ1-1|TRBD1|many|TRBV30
TGTGCCTGGAGTATTTTGGACAGGGCAAACACTGAAGCTTTCTTT
CAWSILDRANTEAFF
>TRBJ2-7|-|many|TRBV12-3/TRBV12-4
TGTGCCAGCAGCGACAGTTCCTACGAGCAGTACTTC
CASSDSSYEQYF
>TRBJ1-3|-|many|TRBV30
TGTGACTGGACCATAGGGGGAAACACCATATATTTT
CDWTIGGNTIYF
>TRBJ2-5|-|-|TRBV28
TGTGCCAGCAGTTTCCTTTTGGTCGAGACCCAGTACTTC
CASSFLLVETQYF
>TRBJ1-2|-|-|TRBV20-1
TGCAGTGCTAGAGTTGCGGGAACCAACTATGGCTACACCTTC
CSARVAGTNYGYTF
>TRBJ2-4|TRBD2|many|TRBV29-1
TGCAGCGTTGAAGATACGGGGGGCATTCAGTACTTC
CSVEDTGGIQYF
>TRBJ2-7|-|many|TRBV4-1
TGCGCCAGCAGCCACCCTAAAGCCGCATACGAGCAGTACTTC
CASSHPKAAYEQYF
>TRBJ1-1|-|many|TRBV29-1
TGCAGCGTGACGGAGGGAGGGGCCACTGAAGCTTTCTTT
CSVTEGGATEAFF
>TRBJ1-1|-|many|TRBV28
TGTGCCAGCAGTTTAATTGGGACCCCCTCTGTAGCTTTCTTT
CASSLIGTPSVAFF
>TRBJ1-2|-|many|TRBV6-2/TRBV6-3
TGTGCCAGCACCACGACCTCCTATGGCTACACCTTC
CASTTTSYGYTF
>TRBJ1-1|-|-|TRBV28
TGTGCCAGCAGTTTGAACGGAGTGGGGGTAGCTTTCTTT
CASSLNGVGVAFF
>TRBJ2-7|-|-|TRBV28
TGTGCCACCCGAGGAGCTTACGAGCAGTACTTC
CATRGAYEQYF
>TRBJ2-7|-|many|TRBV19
TGTGCCAGTAGACTAGGGCCGAATTCCTACGAGCAGTACTTC
CASRLGPNSYEQYF
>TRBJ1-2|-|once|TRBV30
TGTGCCTGGGGACTTGAAGGCTACACCTTC
CAWGLEGYTF